What follows describes a single T cell receptor beta chain. Its specificity is not known. This specimen comes from a study of T cell responses to AZD1222 COVID-19 vaccine. Study conclusions and caveats: Donors were largely white British and mainly female; clonal diversity was possibly underestimated. Seropositive status at baseline applied to only five or six AZD1222 recipients.

Method: immunoSEQ multiplex PCR; TCRdb's copy keeps in-frame clones and lacks some. The data contain some 140,000 clones, around 84% of them singletons. Sequencing was performed on peripheral blood, taken on day 0 of AZD1222 vaccination. The sequence derives from an adult in good health.

The CDR3, as DNA: TGTGCCAGCAGCTTCCCCGGGACAGGCTATACTGAAGCTTTCTTT. This gives the protein CASSFPGTGYTEAFF. V usage is TRBV11-2 and J usage is TRBJ1-1; 8 bases agree with TRBD1. J was trimmed by 5 bases and V by 3 bases; bases with no gene match: 8. Germline V CDR1 and CDR2: SGHAT, FQNNGV. This CDR3 is built from 15 residues.